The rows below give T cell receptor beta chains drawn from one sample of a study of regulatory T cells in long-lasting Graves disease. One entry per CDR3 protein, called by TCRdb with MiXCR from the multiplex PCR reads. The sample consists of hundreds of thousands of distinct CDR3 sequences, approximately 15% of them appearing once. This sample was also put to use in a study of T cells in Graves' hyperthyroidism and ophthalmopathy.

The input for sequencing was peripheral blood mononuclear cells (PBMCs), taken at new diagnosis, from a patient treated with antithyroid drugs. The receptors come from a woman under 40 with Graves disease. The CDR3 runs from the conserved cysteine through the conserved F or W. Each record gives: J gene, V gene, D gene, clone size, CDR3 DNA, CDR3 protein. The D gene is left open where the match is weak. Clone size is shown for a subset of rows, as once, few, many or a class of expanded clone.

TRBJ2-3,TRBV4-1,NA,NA,TGCGCCAGCAGCCAAGGTTCCGGCTTAACAGATACGCAGTATTTT,CASSQGSGLTDTQYF
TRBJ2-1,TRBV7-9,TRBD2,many,TGTGCCAGCAGCTTAATCCCCCCCGGCGGAGGTGCCAAGCGGGGGAATGAGCAGTTCTTC,CASSLIPPGGGAKRGNEQFF
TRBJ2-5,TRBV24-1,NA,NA,TGTGCCACCAGTGATCCGCGGGACCCCCAAGAGACCCAGTACTTC,CATSDPRDPQETQYF
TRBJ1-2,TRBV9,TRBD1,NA,TGTGCCAGCAGCGCGAGACAGGGCGGCGGCTACACCTTC,CASSARQGGGYTF
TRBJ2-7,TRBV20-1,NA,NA,TGCAGTGCTAGAGACACCTCGCGGGTCACAGCCACCTACGAGCAGTACTTC,CSARDTSRVTATYEQYF
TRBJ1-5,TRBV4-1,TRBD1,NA,TGCGCCAGCAGCCAATGGACAGGGGATGGACAGCCCCAGCATTTT,CASSQWTGDGQPQHF
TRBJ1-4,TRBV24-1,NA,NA,TGTGCCACCAGTGAGGAAGGTGAAAAACTGTTTTTT,CATSEEGEKLFF
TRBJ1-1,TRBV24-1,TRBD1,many,TGTGCCACCAGTGATGGACAGGGGGCGCGGAATGAAGCTTTCTTT,CATSDGQGARNEAFF
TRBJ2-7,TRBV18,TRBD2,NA,TGTGCCAGCTCACCAGCTGGACTAGCGGTAACCTACGAGCAGTACTTC,CASSPAGLAVTYEQYF
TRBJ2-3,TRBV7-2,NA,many,TGTGCCAGCAGCTTAGAGATCTCCCTCGGCGGGCATACGCAGTATTTT,CASSLEISLGGHTQYF
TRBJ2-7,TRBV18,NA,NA,TGTGCCAGCTCCCCCGGTCGGAGCCTAGCTGGCTACGAGCAGTACTTC,CASSPGRSLAGYEQYF
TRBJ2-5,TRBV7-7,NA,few,TGTGCTAGCAGCTTTAACGGTCAAGAGACCCAGTACTTC,CASSFNGQETQYF
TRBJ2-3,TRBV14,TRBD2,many,TGTGCCAGCAGCCAAGGGACTAGCGGGAAAGTGAATACGCAGTATTTT,CASSQGTSGKVNTQYF
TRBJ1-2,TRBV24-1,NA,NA,TGTGCCACCAGTGGTAGAGACAGTATCTATGGCTACACCTTC,CATSGRDSIYGYTF
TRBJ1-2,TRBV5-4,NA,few,TGTGCCAGCAGGGAAATCGGGCGGGACTATGGCTACACCTTC,CASREIGRDYGYTF
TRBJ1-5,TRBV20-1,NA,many,TGCAGTGCTAGAGTCGAGGGGCAGCCCCAGCATTTT,CSARVEGQPQHF